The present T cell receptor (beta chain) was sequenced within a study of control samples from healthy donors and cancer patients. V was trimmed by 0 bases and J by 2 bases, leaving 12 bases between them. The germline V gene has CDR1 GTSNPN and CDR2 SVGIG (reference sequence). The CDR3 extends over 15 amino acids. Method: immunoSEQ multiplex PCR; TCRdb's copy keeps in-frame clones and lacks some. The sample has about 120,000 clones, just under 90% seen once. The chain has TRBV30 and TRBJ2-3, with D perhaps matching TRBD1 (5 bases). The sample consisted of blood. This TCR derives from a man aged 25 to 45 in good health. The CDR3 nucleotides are TGTGCCTGGAGTGTAGGTAGGGGTCTCACAGATACGCAGTATTTT. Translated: CAWSVGRGLTDTQYF.